One and the same sample provided the 18 T cell receptor beta chains below, sequenced in a study of CD8 T cells in ankylosing spondylitis. One entry per CDR3 protein, called by TCRdb with MiXCR from the 5' RACE reads. The sample has around 320,000 distinct CDR3 sequences, around 21% seen once. Sequencing was carried out using blood, either unsorted or a sorted T cell fraction (not recorded which). These receptors originate from a female donor with ankylosing spondylitis or in good health (not recorded which).

This clonotype has just one count. The CDR3 sequence: CASTEGSYGYTF. DNA for the CDR3: TGTGCCAGCACCGAGGGCTCCTATGGCTACACCTTC. This chain links TRBV28 with TRBJ1-2; unclear D gene. This CDR3 is built from 12 residues. Germline loops: CDR1 MDHEN, CDR2 SYDVKM. The V end was cut by 7 bases, the J end by 4 bases, with 10 bases between.

This clonotype was seen more than once but under ten times. The chain joins TRBV28 to TRBJ1-1; 7 bases line up with TRBD1. The ends lost 8 bases at V and 6 bases at J; junction bases unmatched: 3. This CDR3 has 11 amino acids. Per germline, CDR1 MDHEN and CDR2 SYDVKM. CDR3 coding DNA: TGTGCCAGCCTTACAGGGGCTGAAGCTTTCTTT. It encodes CASLTGAEAFF.

This clonotype was seen ten or more times. This chain uses TRBV29-1 with TRBJ2-6; 13 bases align to TRBD2. This CDR3 has 18 amino acids. Per germline, CDR1 SQVTM and CDR2 ANQGSEA. V lost 6 bases to trimming and J lost 0 bases; unmatched junction nucleotides: 8. CDR3 nucleotide sequence: TGCAGCGTACGACTAGCGGGAGGCAATCCCTCTGGGGCCAACGTCCTGACTTTC. The encoded protein is CSVRLAGGNPSGANVLTF.

This clonotype has more than one count but fewer than ten. This chain joins TRBV20-1 and TRBJ1-5; weak D call: TRBD1 (6 bases). Germline V lookup: CDR1 DFQATT, CDR2 SNEGSKA (reference sequence). This CDR3 region has 15 residues. V lost 1 base to trimming and J lost 3 bases, with 13 bases between them. The CDR3 here is CSARVQGAYNQPQHF. Written as DNA, the CDR3 is TGCAGTGCTAGAGTACAGGGCGCGTACAATCAGCCCCAGCATTTT.

This sequence joins TRBV2 and TRBJ1-1, with 12 bases that match TRBD1. V dropped 4 bases and J dropped 10; count of bases not matched to a gene: 7. CDR1 is SNHLY, CDR2 FYNNEI, per germline. The CDR3 is made up of 14 amino acids. CDR3 sequence: CASSVGDRGLGAFF. The CDR3 DNA reads TGTGCCAGCAGTGTCGGGGACAGGGGGCTTGGAGCTTTCTTT.

The chain is built from TRBV7-2 and TRBJ2-3, with 8 bases fitting TRBD2. CDR1 and CDR2 (germline): SGHTA, FQGNSA. The CDR3 totals 16 residues. The V gene end was trimmed by 3 bases and the J gene end by 6 bases; junction bases not matched to a gene: 11. CDR3 nucleotides: TGTGCCAGCAGCTTTGCGTCCGGGAGGGCCTCGGATACGCAGTATTTT. It is translated as CASSFASGRASDTQYF.

The chain couples TRBV20-1 to TRBJ2-1; no definite D call. CDR1 and CDR2 from the germline V gene are DFQATT and SNEGSKA (reference sequence). This CDR3 has 13 amino acids. The ends were cut back, 5 bases at V and 8 bases at J, with 16 bases in the middle. As DNA, the CDR3 is TGCAGTGCTCCCCAGTGGGGTTTGGATGAGCAGTTCTTC. It yields the protein CSAPQWGLDEQFF.

A few counts support this clonotype. This chain connects TRBV20-1 to TRBJ2-3; 8 nucleotides match TRBD2. Looked up from germline, CDR1 is DFQATT and CDR2 is SNEGSKA (reference sequence). V lost 3 bases to trimming and J lost 5 bases; unmatched junction nucleotides: 10. There are 15 residues in the CDR3. The CDR3 coding sequence is TGCAGTGCTAGGGGGGCGGGAGGCGGGGAAGATACGCAGTATTTT. This gives the protein CSARGAGGGEDTQYF.

This clonotype came up a few times. V gene TRBV29-1 combines with J gene TRBJ1-4; D remains unclear. This CDR3 has 12 residues. The V end was cut by 4 bases, the J end by 3 bases, with 6 bases between. Germline V gives CDR1 SQVTM, CDR2 ANQGSEA. CDR3 DNA: TGCAGCGTTGGTCAGGCTAATGAAAAACTGTTTTTT. As protein: CSVGQANEKLFF.

This clonotype was observed a few times. The chain recombines TRBV18 with TRBJ1-6; TRBD1 might be the D (6 bases). The germline gives CDR1 KGHSH, CDR2 LQKENI. The CDR3 is 15 amino acids. The V gene lost 3 bases and the J gene lost 5 bases, with 11 bases spanning the gap. CDR3 amino acids: CASSPGTPDNSPLHF. The DNA for the CDR3 is TGTGCCAGCTCACCTGGGACACCTGATAATTCACCCCTCCACTTT.

Only a few counts were recorded for this clonotype. The rearrangement uses TRBV20-1 and TRBJ2-5, with TRBD2 matching 9 bases. Germline-derived CDR1 and CDR2 are DFQATT and SNEGSKA (reference sequence). The V gene end was trimmed by 2 bases and the J gene end by 5 bases; junction bases not matched to a gene: 9. This CDR3 comprises 15 residues. In nucleotides, the CDR3 is TGCAGTGCTAGATTAGTAGCGGGAGCGCGGGAGACCCAGTACTTC. It encodes CSARLVAGARETQYF.

The rearrangement links TRBV6-1 to TRBJ2-7; 8 nucleotides match TRBD2. The CDR3 contains 13 residues. CDR1 is MNHNS and CDR2 is SASEGT in the germline V gene. Losses at the gene ends were 5 bases for V and 5 bases for J; bases not matched to a gene: 5. The DNA of the CDR3 is TGTGCCAGCAGTCCGACGGGAGGGCACGAGCAGTACTTC. Residues: CASSPTGGHEQYF.

Of note for this clonotype: Its ends do not fully match the called genes, so a read error is possible. The CDR3 loop reads CASSWQGRGESFF. CDR3 coding DNA: TGTGCCAGCAGTTGGCAGGGGAGGGGTGAATCTTTCTTT. The genes are TRBV12-3 or TRBV12-4 and TRBJ1-1, with D possibly TRBD1 on 6 matching bases. CDR3 length: 13 residues.

This clonotype was observed a few times. The gene calls are TRBV10-3 and TRBJ2-7; D might be TRBD1 (6 bases). V lost 6 bases, J lost 5 bases, and 17 bases lay in between. CDR3 size: 14 residues. Germline assignment: CDR1 ENHRY and CDR2 SYGVKD. The CDR3 protein is CAIRDPGAVHEQYF. CDR3 DNA sequence: TGTGCCATCAGGGACCCAGGGGCCGTTCACGAGCAGTACTTC.

The chain recombines TRBV5-4 with TRBJ2-3; 10 bases agree with TRBD2. This CDR3 has 16 residues. The V gene's germline CDR1 is SGHNT and CDR2 YYREEE (reference sequence). With V trimmed by 3 bases and J by 2 bases, 6 bases remained unmatched. The CDR3 bases are TGTGCCAGCAGCTCCCCGGGACTAGCGTCCACAGATACGCAGTATTTT. Protein sequence: CASSSPGLASTDTQYF.

The table lists this clonotype with a few counts. The rearrangement uses TRBV5-1 and TRBJ2-5, with 9 bases identical to TRBD1. V was pared by 5 bases and J by 1 base, with 6 bases of the junction left unmatched. Germline V gene lookup returns CDR1 SGHRS and CDR2 YFSETQ. CDR3 length: 15 amino acids. For the CDR3, the DNA is TGCGCCAGCAGAGCGGGGACAGGGAGCCAAGAGACCCAGTACTTC. Translating gives CASRAGTGSQETQYF.

The table lists this clonotype with a few counts. J is TRBJ1-2 and V is TRBV15; D perhaps matches TRBD1 (5 bases). This CDR3 comprises 18 residues. Trimming removed 1 base from V and 8 bases from J, with 26 bases in between. Germline assignment: CDR1 LNHNV and CDR2 YYDKDF (reference sequence). In nucleotides, the CDR3 is TGTGCCACCAGCAGAGGTCAACAAAGAAGGGGCAGATCCTACGGCTACACCTTC. Amino acids: CATSRGQQRRGRSYGYTF.

In its sample, this clonotype was seen a few times. The gene calls are TRBV4-2 and TRBJ1-5, with 7 bases matching TRBD1. The length of the CDR3 is 16 residues. Germline V lookup: CDR1 LGHNA, CDR2 YNFKEQ. The V gene end was trimmed by 3 bases and the J gene end by 3 bases; junction bases not matched to a gene: 8. The CDR3 here is CASSQKTGVPNQPQHF. CDR3 DNA: TGTGCCAGCAGCCAGAAAACAGGGGTTCCCAATCAGCCCCAGCATTTT.